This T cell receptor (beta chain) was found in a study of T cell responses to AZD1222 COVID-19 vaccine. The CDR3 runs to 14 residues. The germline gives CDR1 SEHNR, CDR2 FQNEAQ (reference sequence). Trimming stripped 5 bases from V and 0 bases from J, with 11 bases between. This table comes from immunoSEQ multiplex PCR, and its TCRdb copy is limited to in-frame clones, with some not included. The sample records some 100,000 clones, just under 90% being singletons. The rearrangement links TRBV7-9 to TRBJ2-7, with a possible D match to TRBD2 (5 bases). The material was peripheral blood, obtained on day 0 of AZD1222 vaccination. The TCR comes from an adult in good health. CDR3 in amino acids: CASSPEGYSYEQYF. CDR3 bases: TGTGCCAGCAGCCCAGAGGGCTACTCCTACGAGCAGTACTTC.